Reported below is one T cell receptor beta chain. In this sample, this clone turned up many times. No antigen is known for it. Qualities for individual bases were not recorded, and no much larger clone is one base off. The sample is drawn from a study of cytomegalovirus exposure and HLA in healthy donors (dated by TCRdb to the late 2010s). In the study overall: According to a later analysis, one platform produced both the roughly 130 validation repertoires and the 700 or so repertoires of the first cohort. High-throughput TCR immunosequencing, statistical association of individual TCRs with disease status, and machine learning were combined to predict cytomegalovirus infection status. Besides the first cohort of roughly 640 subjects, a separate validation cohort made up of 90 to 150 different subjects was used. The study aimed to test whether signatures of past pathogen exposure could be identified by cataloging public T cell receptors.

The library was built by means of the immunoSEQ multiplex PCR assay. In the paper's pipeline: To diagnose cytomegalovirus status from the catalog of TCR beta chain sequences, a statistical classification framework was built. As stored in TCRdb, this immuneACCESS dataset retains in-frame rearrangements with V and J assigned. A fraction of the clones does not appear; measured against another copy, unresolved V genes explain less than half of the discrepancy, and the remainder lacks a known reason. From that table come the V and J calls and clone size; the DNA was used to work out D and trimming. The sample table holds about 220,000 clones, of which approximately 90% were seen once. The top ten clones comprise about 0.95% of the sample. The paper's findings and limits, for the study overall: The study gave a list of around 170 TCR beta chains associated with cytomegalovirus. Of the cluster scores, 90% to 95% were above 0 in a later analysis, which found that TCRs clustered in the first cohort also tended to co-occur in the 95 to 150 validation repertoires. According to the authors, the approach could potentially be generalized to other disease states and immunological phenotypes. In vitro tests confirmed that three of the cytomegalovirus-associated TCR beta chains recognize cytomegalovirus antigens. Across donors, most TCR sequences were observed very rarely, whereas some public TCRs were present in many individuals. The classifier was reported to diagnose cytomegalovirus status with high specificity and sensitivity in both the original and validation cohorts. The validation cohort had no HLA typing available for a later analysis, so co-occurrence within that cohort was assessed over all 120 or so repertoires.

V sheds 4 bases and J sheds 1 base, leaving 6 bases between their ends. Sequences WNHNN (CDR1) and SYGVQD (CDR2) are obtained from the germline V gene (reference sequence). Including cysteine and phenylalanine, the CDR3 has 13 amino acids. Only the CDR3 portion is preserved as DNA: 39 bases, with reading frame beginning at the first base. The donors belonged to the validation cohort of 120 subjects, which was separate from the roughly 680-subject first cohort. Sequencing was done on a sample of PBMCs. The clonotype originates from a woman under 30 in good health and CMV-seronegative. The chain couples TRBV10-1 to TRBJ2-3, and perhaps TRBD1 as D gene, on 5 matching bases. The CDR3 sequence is CASSGRGTDTQYF. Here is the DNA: TGCGCCAGCAGTGGCAGGGGCACAGATACGCAGTATTTT.